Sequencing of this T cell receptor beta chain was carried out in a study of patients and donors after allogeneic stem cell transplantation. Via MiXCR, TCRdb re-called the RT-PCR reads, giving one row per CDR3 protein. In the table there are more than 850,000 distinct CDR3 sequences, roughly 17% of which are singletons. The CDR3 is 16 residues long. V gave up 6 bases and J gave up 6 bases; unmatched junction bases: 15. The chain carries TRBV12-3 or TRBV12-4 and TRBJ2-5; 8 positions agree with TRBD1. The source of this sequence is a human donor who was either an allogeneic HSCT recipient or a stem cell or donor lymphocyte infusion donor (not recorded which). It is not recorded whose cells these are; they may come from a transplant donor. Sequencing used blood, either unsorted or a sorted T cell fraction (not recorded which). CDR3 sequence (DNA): TGTGCCAGCAGCCTTGGACAGGGACCAATGCTAAAGACCCAGTACTTC. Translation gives CASSLGQGPMLKTQYF.